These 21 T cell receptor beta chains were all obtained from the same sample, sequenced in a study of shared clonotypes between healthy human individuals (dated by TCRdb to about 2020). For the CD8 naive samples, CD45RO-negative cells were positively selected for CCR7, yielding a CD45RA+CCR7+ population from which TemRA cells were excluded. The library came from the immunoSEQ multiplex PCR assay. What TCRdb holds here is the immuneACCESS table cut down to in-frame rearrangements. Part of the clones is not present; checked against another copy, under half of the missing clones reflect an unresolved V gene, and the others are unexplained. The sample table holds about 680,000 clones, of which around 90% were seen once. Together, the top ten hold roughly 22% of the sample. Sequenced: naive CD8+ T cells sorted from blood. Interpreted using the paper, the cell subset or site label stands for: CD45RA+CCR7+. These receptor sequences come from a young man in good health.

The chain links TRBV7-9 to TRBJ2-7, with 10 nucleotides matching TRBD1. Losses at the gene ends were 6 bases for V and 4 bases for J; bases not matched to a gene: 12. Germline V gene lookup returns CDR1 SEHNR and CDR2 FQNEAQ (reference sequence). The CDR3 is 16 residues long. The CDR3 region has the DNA TGTGCCAGCAGGACCACAAGACAGGGGGCTTCGTACGAGCAGTACTTC. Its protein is CASRTTRQGASYEQYF.

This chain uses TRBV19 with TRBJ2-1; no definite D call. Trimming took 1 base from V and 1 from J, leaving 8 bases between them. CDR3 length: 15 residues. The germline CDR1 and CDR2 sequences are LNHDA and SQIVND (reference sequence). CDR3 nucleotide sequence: TGTGCCAGTAGTATAGTGGACCCGTCCTACAATGAGCAGTTCTTC. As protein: CASSIVDPSYNEQFF.

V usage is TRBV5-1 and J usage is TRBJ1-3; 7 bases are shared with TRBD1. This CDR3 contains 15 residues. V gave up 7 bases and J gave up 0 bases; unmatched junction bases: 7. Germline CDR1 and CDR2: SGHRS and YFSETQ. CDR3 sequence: CASVGTALSGNTIYF. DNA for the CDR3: TGCGCCAGCGTTGGGACAGCACTCTCTGGAAACACCATATATTTT.

The CDR3 sequence is CASSDEAVYGNYGYTF. The CDR3 bases are TGTGCCAGCAGTGATGAGGCAGTGTACGGAAACTATGGCTACACCTTC. The chain recombines TRBV2 with TRBJ1-2; no firm D call. Germline values: CDR1 SNHLY, CDR2 FYNNEI. The CDR3 runs 16 residues. Between the trimmed V and J ends, which lost 3 bases and 2 bases, there was a span of 16 bases.

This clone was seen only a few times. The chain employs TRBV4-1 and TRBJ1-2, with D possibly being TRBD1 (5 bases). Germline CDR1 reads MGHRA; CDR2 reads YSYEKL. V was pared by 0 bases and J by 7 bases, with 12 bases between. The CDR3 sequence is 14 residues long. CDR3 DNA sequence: TGCGCCAGCAGCCAAGAGGGACGTGGGAGTGGCTACACCTTC. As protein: CASSQEGRGSGYTF.

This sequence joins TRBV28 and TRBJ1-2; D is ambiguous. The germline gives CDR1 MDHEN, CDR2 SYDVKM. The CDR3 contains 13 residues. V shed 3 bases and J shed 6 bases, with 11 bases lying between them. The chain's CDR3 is CASSLPQRDGYTF. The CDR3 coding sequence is TGTGCCAGCAGTTTGCCGCAACGGGATGGCTACACCTTC.

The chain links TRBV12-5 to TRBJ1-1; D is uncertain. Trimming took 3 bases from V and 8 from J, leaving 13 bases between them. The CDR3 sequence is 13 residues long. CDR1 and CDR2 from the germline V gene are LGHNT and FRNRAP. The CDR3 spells CASGLQHRPEAFF. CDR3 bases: TGTGCTAGTGGTTTACAGCACCGTCCCGAAGCTTTCTTT.

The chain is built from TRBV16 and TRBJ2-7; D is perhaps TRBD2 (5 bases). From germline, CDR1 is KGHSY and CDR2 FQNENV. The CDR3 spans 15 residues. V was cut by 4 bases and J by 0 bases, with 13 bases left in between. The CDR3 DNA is TGTGCCAGCAGCCTGAGTCCGGGGAGCTCCTACGAGCAGTACTTC. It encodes CASSLSPGSSYEQYF.

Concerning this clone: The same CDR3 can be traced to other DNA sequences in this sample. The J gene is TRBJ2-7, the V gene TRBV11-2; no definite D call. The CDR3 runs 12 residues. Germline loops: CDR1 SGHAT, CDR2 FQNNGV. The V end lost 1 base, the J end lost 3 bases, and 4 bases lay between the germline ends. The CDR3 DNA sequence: TGTGCCAGCAGCTTAGTTAACTACGAGCAGTACTTC. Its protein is CASSLVNYEQYF.

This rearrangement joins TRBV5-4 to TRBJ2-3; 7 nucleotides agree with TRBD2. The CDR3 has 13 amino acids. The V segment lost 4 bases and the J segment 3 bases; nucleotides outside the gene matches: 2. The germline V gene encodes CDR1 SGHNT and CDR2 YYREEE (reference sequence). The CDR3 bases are TGTGCCAGCAGCCTACTAGCGACAGATACGCAGTATTTT. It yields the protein CASSLLATDTQYF.

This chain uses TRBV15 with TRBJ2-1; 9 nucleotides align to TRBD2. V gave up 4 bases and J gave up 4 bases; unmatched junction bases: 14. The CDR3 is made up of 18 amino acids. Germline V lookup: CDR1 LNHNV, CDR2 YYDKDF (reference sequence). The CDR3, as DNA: TGTGCCACCAGCACGACTAGCGGACAGCTCTGGGGGTACAATGAGCAGTTCTTC. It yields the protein CATSTTSGQLWGYNEQFF.

In DNA form, the CDR3 reads TGTGCCAGCAAGGGGCCTTCCGAGCAGTACTTC. Translating it yields CASKGPSEQYF. The V and J genes are TRBV7-9 and TRBJ2-7, with a tentative D call TRBD1 (5 bases). This CDR3 contains 11 residues. The germline V and J ends were trimmed by 7 bases and 6 bases, with 10 bases remaining between them. Germline CDR1 is SEHNR and CDR2 is FQNEAQ (reference sequence).

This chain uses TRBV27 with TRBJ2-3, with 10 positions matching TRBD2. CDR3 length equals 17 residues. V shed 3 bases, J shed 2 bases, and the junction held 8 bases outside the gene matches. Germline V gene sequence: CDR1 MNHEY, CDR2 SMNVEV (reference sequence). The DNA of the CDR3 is TGTGCCAGCAGTTTCCTTGGGACTAGCGAAAACACAGATACGCAGTATTTT. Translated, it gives CASSFLGTSENTDTQYF.

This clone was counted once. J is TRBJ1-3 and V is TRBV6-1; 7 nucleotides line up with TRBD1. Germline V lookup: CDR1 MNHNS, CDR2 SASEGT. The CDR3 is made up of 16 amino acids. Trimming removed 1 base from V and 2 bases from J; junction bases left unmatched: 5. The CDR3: CASSEVQGVPGNTIYF. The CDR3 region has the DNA TGTGCCAGCAGTGAAGTTCAGGGGGTCCCTGGAAACACCATATATTTT.

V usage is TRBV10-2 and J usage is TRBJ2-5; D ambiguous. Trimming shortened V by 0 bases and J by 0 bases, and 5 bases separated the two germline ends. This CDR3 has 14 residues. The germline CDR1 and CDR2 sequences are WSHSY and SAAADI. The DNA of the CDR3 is TGCGCCAGCAGTGAGTCATGGTACCAAGAGACCCAGTACTTC. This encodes CASSESWYQETQYF.

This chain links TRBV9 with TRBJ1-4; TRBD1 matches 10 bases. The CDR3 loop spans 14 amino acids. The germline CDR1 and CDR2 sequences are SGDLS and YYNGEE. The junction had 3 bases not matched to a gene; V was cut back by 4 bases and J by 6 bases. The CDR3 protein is CASSRTGGDEKLFF. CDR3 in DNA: TGTGCCAGCAGCAGGACAGGGGGGGATGAAAAACTGTTTTTT. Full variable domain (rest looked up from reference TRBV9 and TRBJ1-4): DSGVTQTPKHLITATGQRVTLRCSPRSGDLSVYWYQQSLDQGLQFLIQYYNGEERAKGNILERFSAQQFPDLHSELNLSSLELGDSALYFCASSRTGGDEKLFFGSGTQLSVL.

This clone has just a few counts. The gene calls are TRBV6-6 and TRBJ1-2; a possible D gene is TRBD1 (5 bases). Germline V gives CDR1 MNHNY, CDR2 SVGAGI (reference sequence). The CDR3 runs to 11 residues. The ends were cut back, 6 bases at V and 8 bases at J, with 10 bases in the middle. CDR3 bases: TGTGCCAGCAGCCGGGACGGAGGCTACACCTTC. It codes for CASSRDGGYTF.

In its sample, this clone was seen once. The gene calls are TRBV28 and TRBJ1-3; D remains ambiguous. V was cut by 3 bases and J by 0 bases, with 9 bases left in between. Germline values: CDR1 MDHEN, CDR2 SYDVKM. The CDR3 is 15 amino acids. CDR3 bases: TGTGCCAGCAGTTTCTTCCCGGACTCTGGAAACACCATATATTTT. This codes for CASSFFPDSGNTIYF.

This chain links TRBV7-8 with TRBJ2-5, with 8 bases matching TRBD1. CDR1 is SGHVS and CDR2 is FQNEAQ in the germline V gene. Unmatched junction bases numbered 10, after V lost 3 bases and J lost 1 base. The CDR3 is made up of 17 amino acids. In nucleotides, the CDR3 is TGTGCCAGCAGCTTTCCCTCAGGGGGCAGTGGCCAAGAGACCCAGTACTTC. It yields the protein CASSFPSGGSGQETQYF.

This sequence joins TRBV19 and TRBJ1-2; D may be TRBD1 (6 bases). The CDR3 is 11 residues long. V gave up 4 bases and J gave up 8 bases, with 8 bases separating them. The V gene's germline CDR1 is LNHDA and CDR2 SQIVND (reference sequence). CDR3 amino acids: CASSTGVGYTF. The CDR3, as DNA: TGTGCCAGTAGTACAGGGGTCGGCTACACCTTC. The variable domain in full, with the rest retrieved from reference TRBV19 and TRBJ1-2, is DGGITQSPKYLFRKEGQNVTLSCEQNLNHDAMYWYRQDPGQGLRLIYYSQIVNDFQKGDIAEGYSVSREKKESFPLTVTSAQKNPTAFYLCASSTGVGYTFGSGTRLTVV.

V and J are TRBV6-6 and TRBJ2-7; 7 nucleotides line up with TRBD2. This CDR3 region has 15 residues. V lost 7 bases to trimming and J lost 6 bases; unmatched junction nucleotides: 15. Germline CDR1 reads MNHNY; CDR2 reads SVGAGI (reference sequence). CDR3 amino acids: CASTHGAGELREQYF. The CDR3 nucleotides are TGTGCCAGCACCCACGGTGCGGGAGAGCTTCGCGAGCAGTACTTC.